Included here is one T cell receptor beta chain sequence, with context. Authors' processing steps: Reference gene primer amplification yielded estimated nucleated cell counts. Clones were read by immunoSEQ multiplex PCR, and TCRdb kept only the in-frame ones, dropping some. The DNA gave D and trimming, while V, J and clone size come from that table. Of roughly 180,000 clones detected, roughly 80% appear once; the ten largest clones hold around 5.3%. Germline V gives CDR1 MGHRA, CDR2 YSYEKL. The CDR3 totals 15 residues. Deletions cut 1 base from V and 4 bases from J, with 11 bases between. This entry comes from a study of blood T cell repertoires in COVID-19. Self-reported history from a screening survey and questionnaire set each donor's cohort.

The chain links TRBV4-1 to TRBJ2-1, with D possibly matching TRBD2 (5 bases). This receptor was identified in a woman aged 40 to 50 with acute COVID-19. Sequencing used PBMCs or T cells enriched from blood (not recorded which). The CDR3 sequence: CASSQGGSGYNEQFF. For the CDR3, the DNA is TGCGCCAGCAGCCAAGGTGGTTCGGGGTACAATGAGCAGTTCTTC.